This passage covers 25 T cell receptor beta chains from one sample sequenced in a study of neurological immune-mediated disorders. Specified time point: longitudinal time-point 2. TCRdb redid the calling of the 5' RACE reads with MiXCR, one entry per CDR3 protein. The table includes approximately 31,000 distinct CDR3 sequences, roughly an eighth detected once. Sequencing input: PBMCs. The receptors shown here come from a woman in her forties in good health.

This clonotype appeared many times. The chain combines TRBV20-1 with TRBJ2-4; D perhaps matches TRBD1 (6 bases). This CDR3 contains 17 residues. Per germline, CDR1 DFQATT and CDR2 SNEGSKA (reference sequence). Deletions cut 0 bases from V and 1 base from J, with 16 bases between. CDR3 DNA: TGCAGTGCTAGAGATCGACAAACAGGGACGGCCAAAAACATTCAGTACTTC. Translated: CSARDRQTGTAKNIQYF.

This clonotype has ten or more counts. This chain links TRBV9 with TRBJ2-1; possibly TRBD1 or TRBD2 for D (5 bases each). Germline V gene lookup returns CDR1 SGDLS and CDR2 YYNGEE. The CDR3 contains 14 residues. Trimming removed 4 bases from V and 2 bases from J, with 10 bases in between. In nucleotides, the CDR3 is TGTGCCAGCAGCCCGAGGGGTGCCTACAATGAGCAGTTCTTC. This codes for CASSPRGAYNEQFF.

This clonotype is labeled as medium-sized. The chain links TRBV24-1 to TRBJ1-2; D unclear. Trimming took off 4 bases at V and 4 bases at J, with 18 bases between the two ends. In germline, CDR1 is KGHDR, CDR2 SFDVKD. The CDR3 consists of 16 residues. Here the CDR3 reads CATSDRSAEFGYGYTF. CDR3 nucleotides: TGTGCCACCAGTGACAGATCCGCCGAATTCGGCTATGGCTACACCTTC.

This clonotype was found many times. The chain joins TRBV4-3 to TRBJ1-1; tentative D call: TRBD1 (6 bases). The CDR3 is made up of 15 amino acids. Germline lookup yields CDR1 LGHNA and CDR2 YSLEER. The V and J ends lost 0 bases and 5 bases respectively, with 13 bases between them. The DNA for the CDR3 is TGCGCCAGCAGCCAAGATATGGGGGGCATGACTGAAGCTTTCTTT. Its translation is CASSQDMGGMTEAFF.

This clonotype was found many times. The V gene is TRBV6-2 or TRBV6-3, the J gene TRBJ2-7; 13 nucleotides agree with TRBD2. CDR3 length: 15 amino acids. The germline gives CDR1 MNHEY, CDR2 SVGEGT. Losses at the gene ends were 5 bases for V and 6 bases for J; bases not matched to a gene: 7. The CDR3 DNA reads as TGTGCCAGCAGTAATCCGGGACTAGCGGGGCCCGAGCAGTACTTC. Translated, it gives CASSNPGLAGPEQYF.

This clonotype was observed at least ten times. The chain employs TRBV9 and TRBJ2-3; D is undetermined. Looked up from germline, CDR1 is SGDLS and CDR2 is YYNGEE. The V end was cut by 3 bases, the J end by 4 bases, with 12 bases between. The CDR3 is made up of 14 amino acids. This CDR3 is CASSAQLSADTQYF. In DNA, the CDR3 is TGTGCCAGCAGCGCCCAGCTGAGCGCAGATACGCAGTATTTT. Using reference TRBV9 and TRBJ2-3 for the parts outside the CDR3, the full variable domain is DSGVTQTPKHLITATGQRVTLRCSPRSGDLSVYWYQQSLDQGLQFLIQYYNGEERAKGNILERFSAQQFPDLHSELNLSSLELGDSALYFCASSAQLSADTQYFGPGTRLTVL.

This clonotype was recorded many times. The J gene is TRBJ2-7, the V gene TRBV6-5; TRBD2 matches 8 bases. The CDR3 spans 13 residues. V dropped 5 bases and J dropped 7; count of bases not matched to a gene: 7. Germline-derived CDR1 and CDR2 are MNHEY and SVGAGI. In DNA form, the CDR3 reads TGTGCCAGCAGTGCGACTAGCGTGGGGGAGCAGTACTTC. This codes for CASSATSVGEQYF.

This clonotype occurred many times. The genes are TRBV4-3 and TRBJ1-2; 11 nucleotides agree with TRBD1. V lost 4 bases and J lost 5; bases outside the gene matches: 0. Germline lookup yields CDR1 LGHNA and CDR2 YSLEER. The CDR3 is made up of 13 amino acids. The CDR3 region is CASSRDRGYGYTF. The CDR3, as DNA: TGCGCCAGCAGCCGGGACAGGGGGTATGGCTACACCTTC.

Regarding this clonotype: One base away lies a much larger clone, so this may be a sequencing read error. This rearrangement joins TRBV4-3 to TRBJ1-1; D is undetermined. The length of the CDR3 is 14 residues. Germline V gene data show CDR1 as LGHNA and CDR2 as YSLEER. The CDR3 DNA follows: TGCGCCAGCAGCCAAGAGCCCCTCGGCACTGAAGCTTTGTTT. Translation gives CASSQEPLGTEALF.

This clonotype was counted ten times or more. The chain's CDR3 is CSAREPQGAYSPLHF. The CDR3 DNA reads TGCAGTGCTAGAGAACCACAGGGGGCTTATTCACCCCTCCACTTT. This chain uses TRBV20-1 with TRBJ1-6, with 9 bases fitting TRBD1. Germline CDR1 reads DFQATT; CDR2 reads SNEGSKA (reference sequence). V was clipped by 0 bases and J by 8 bases; unmatched bases: 5. This CDR3 comprises 15 residues.

This clonotype was detected many times. The chain is built from TRBV20-1 and TRBJ2-3, with 10 bases that match TRBD2. The CDR3 extends over 15 amino acids. V was pared by 3 bases and J by 5 bases, with 8 bases of the junction left unmatched. CDR1 and CDR2 from the germline V gene are DFQATT and SNEGSKA (reference sequence). CDR3 coding DNA: TGCAGTGCTAGCCCGTCTAGCGGGAGACAAGATACGCAGTATTTT. Translated: CSASPSSGRQDTQYF.

Many counts were recorded for this clonotype. The gene calls are TRBV12-5 and TRBJ2-2; no clear D. Looked up from germline, CDR1 is LGHNT and CDR2 is FRNRAP. The CDR3 runs to 16 residues. V was shortened by 2 bases and J by 6 bases, with 16 bases between the two germline ends. The CDR3: CASGLTSRPGAGELFF. CDR3 coding DNA: TGTGCTAGTGGTTTGACCTCCCGACCAGGCGCCGGGGAGCTGTTTTTT.

This clonotype was counted many times. The V and J genes are TRBV12-3 or TRBV12-4 and TRBJ2-7, with TRBD1 identical over 9 bases. J lost 5 bases, V lost 6 bases, and 8 bases had no gene match. CDR3 length: 14 amino acids. For the CDR3, the DNA is TGTGCCAGCAGAGCCGGGACAGGGCTCCACGAGCAGTACTTC. It encodes CASRAGTGLHEQYF.

This clonotype has a count of ten or more. The chain couples TRBV3-1 to TRBJ1-2, with 9 nucleotides matching TRBD1. From germline, CDR1 is LGHDT and CDR2 YNNKEL (reference sequence). V shed 2 bases and J 7 bases; nucleotides not matched to a gene: 8. This CDR3 is built from 15 residues. CDR3 sequence: CASSQLPGQGIGYTF. DNA of the CDR3: TGTGCCAGCAGCCAACTTCCGGGACAGGGTATTGGCTACACCTTC. The whole variable domain, filled in from reference TRBV3-1 and TRBJ1-2, reads DTAVSQTPKYLVTQMGNDKSIKCEQNLGHDTMYWYKQDSKKFLKIMFSYNNKELIINETVPNRFSPKSPDKAHLNLHINSLELGDSAVYFCASSQLPGQGIGYTFGSGTRLTVV.

This clonotype occurred many times. J is TRBJ2-2 and V is TRBV20-1; either TRBD1 or TRBD2 may supply D (5 bases each). Germline V gene data show CDR1 as DFQATT and CDR2 as SNEGSKA (reference sequence). The CDR3 is 14 amino acids. With 0 bases removed from V and 6 bases from J, the gap between germline ends came to 11 bases. In DNA, the CDR3 is TGCAGTGCTAGAGATGTGGGACGGCCCGGGGAGCTGTTTTTT. Its protein is CSARDVGRPGELFF.

This clonotype came up many times. The rearrangement joins TRBV6-5 to TRBJ1-1; TRBD1 matches at 7 bases. The CDR3 runs 12 residues. Germline lookup yields CDR1 MNHEY and CDR2 SVGAGI. The trim removed 0 bases at V and 8 bases at J, leaving 0 bases unmatched. The CDR3 coding sequence is TGTGCCAGCAGTTACTCGACAGGGGAAGCTTTCTTT. Amino acid sequence: CASSYSTGEAFF.

There are many counts of this clonotype. The chain uses TRBV20-1 and TRBJ2-1; 8 positions agree with TRBD2. V was pared by 8 bases and J by 4 bases, with 4 bases of the junction left unmatched. This CDR3 has 12 amino acids. Germline V lookup: CDR1 DFQATT, CDR2 SNEGSKA (reference sequence). This CDR3 is CSPGGGYNEQFF. CDR3 in DNA: TGCAGTCCGGGGGGGGGTTACAATGAGCAGTTCTTC.

This clonotype was observed many times. The rearrangement uses TRBV15 and TRBJ2-7, with TRBD2 matching over 14 bases. The CDR3 extends over 19 amino acids. V lost 1 base to trimming and J lost 4 bases; unmatched junction nucleotides: 12. From germline, CDR1 is LNHNV and CDR2 YYDKDF (reference sequence). Here the CDR3 reads CATSRGFRGLAGDPYEQYF. The CDR3 DNA follows: TGTGCCACCAGCAGAGGGTTTCGGGGACTAGCGGGGGACCCGTACGAGCAGTACTTC.

This clonotype came up many times. The CDR3: CSARALAAYNEQFF. In DNA, the CDR3 is TGCAGTGCTAGAGCACTAGCGGCCTACAATGAGCAGTTCTTC. The chain employs TRBV20-1 and TRBJ2-1; 8 bases agree with TRBD2. This CDR3 is built from 14 residues. With 1 base clipped from V and 2 bases from J, the junction kept 1 base outside the gene matches. Germline CDR1 DFQATT, CDR2 SNEGSKA (reference sequence).

This clonotype was seen at least ten times. The chain uses TRBV6-5 and TRBJ1-6; a possible D gene is TRBD1 (5 bases). The V end was cut by 2 bases, the J end by 3 bases, with 14 bases between. Per the germline V gene, CDR1 is MNHEY and CDR2 is SVGAGI. The CDR3 is made up of 17 amino acids. Here the CDR3 reads CASSYGTPLGYNSPLHF. The CDR3 bases are TGTGCCAGCAGTTACGGGACTCCCTTGGGCTATAATTCACCCCTCCACTTT.

This clonotype was recorded many times. The chain uses TRBV6-2 or TRBV6-3 and TRBJ1-1; no definite D call. Germline-derived CDR1 and CDR2 are MNHEY and SVGEGT. The CDR3 consists of 16 residues. Trimming shortened V by 4 bases and J by 3 bases, and 18 bases separated the two germline ends. The CDR3 DNA follows: TGTGCCAGCAGTTCGAACTTAAATCTGGTTTACACTGAAGCTTTCTTT. It codes for CASSSNLNLVYTEAFF.

There are many counts of this clonotype. This rearrangement joins TRBV25-1 to TRBJ2-6; tentative D call: TRBD1 (6 bases). Germline values: CDR1 MGHDK, CDR2 SYGVNS. Trimming removed 0 bases at V and 4 bases at J, with 10 bases between. This CDR3 is built from 16 residues. CDR3 bases: TGTGCCAGCAGTGAATATGGGGGCAACGGGGCCAACGTCCTGACTTTC. Its translation is CASSEYGGNGANVLTF.

This clonotype was recorded many times. J is TRBJ2-2 and V is TRBV9, with TRBD1 as a possible D gene (6 bases). CDR1 SGDLS and CDR2 YYNGEE come from the germline V gene. The CDR3 has 16 residues. V was shortened by 0 bases and J by 4 bases, with 13 bases between the two germline ends. CDR3: CASSVASQGGTGELFF. CDR3 DNA sequence: TGTGCCAGCAGCGTAGCTAGTCAAGGGGGCACCGGGGAGCTGTTTTTT.

This clonotype was recorded many times. This rearrangement joins TRBV10-3 to TRBJ1-6; 10 bases are a match to TRBD1. There are 15 residues in the CDR3. Looked up from germline, CDR1 is ENHRY and CDR2 is SYGVKD. Germline trimming cut 7 bases from V and 5 bases from J; bases unmatched to any gene: 5. As DNA, the CDR3 is TGTGCCATCAATCCGGGACAGGGGAATAATTCACCCCTCCACTTT. This gives the protein CAINPGQGNNSPLHF.

This clonotype was counted only a few times. The J gene is TRBJ2-1, the V gene TRBV12-5; a weak D match, TRBD1 (6 bases). The germline gives CDR1 LGHNT, CDR2 FRNRAP. V shed 1 base and J shed 9 bases, with 16 bases lying between them. The CDR3 length is 15 residues. CDR3 residues: CASGLGIKAGAEQFF. For the CDR3, the DNA is TGTGCTAGTGGTTTGGGGATTAAAGCAGGGGCTGAGCAGTTCTTC. Drawing the rest from reference TRBV12-5 and TRBJ2-1, the complete variable domain is DARVTQTPRHKVTEMGQEVTMRCQPILGHNTVFWYRQTMMQGLELLAYFRNRAPLDDSGMPKDRFSAEMPDATLATLKIQPSEPRDSAVYFCASGLGIKAGAEQFFGPGTRLTVL.